Each of the 14 T cell receptor beta chains below was sequenced from the same sample in a study of T cell responses to AZD1222 COVID-19 vaccine. Measured with immunoSEQ multiplex PCR; TCRdb has only the in-frame clones, and not every one. The repertoire holds approximately 120,000 clones, with approximately 93% as singletons. This sample comprised peripheral blood, obtained on day 0 of AZD1222 vaccination. These receptors all come from an adult in good health.

V gene TRBV19 combines with J gene TRBJ2-7; D gene uncertain. Deletions cut 0 bases from V and 1 base from J, with 10 bases between. Germline values: CDR1 LNHDA, CDR2 SQIVND (reference sequence). The CDR3 consists of 15 residues. The CDR3 region is CASSIDRTPSYEQYF. In nucleotides, the CDR3 is TGTGCCAGTAGTATAGATCGAACACCTTCCTACGAGCAGTACTTC.

This clone was detected once. This rearrangement joins TRBV6-6 to TRBJ1-1; TRBD1 matches 7 bases. This CDR3 comprises 14 residues. The J segment lost 0 bases and the V segment lost 6 bases, leaving 4 bases of the junction unmatched. Germline loops: CDR1 MNHNY, CDR2 SVGAGI (reference sequence). The CDR3, as DNA: TGTGCCAGCAGACCCGACAGGGTGAACACTGAAGCTTTCTTT. Its translation is CASRPDRVNTEAFF.

This chain connects TRBV6-4 to TRBJ2-5; 7 positions match TRBD1. Germline lookup yields CDR1 MRHNA and CDR2 SNTAGT. The CDR3 extends over 12 amino acids. V lost 10 bases and J lost 4; bases outside the gene matches: 6. The CDR3 here is CATKGAGETQYF. The CDR3 bases are TGTGCCACCAAGGGGGCGGGAGAGACCCAGTACTTC.

This chain connects TRBV4-3 to TRBJ1-3, with a tentative D call TRBD1 (5 bases). The CDR3 contains 15 residues. Germline CDR1 reads LGHNA; CDR2 reads YSLEER. V lost 1 base and J 2 bases, leaving 9 bases between the germline ends. The CDR3 region is CASSQARVAGNTIYF. The CDR3 nucleotides are TGCGCCAGCAGCCAAGCCAGGGTGGCTGGAAACACCATATATTTT.

The V gene is TRBV15, the J gene TRBJ1-1; D is ambiguous. Germline V gene sequence: CDR1 LNHNV, CDR2 YYDKDF (reference sequence). Trimming removed 2 bases from V and 1 base from J, with 5 bases in between. The length of the CDR3 is 13 residues. The CDR3 DNA reads as TGTGCCACCAGCAGACTTCGGAACACTGAAGCTTTCTTT. Its translation is CATSRLRNTEAFF. Looking up the rest from reference TRBV15 and TRBJ1-1 gives the full variable domain: DAMVIQNPRYQVTQFGKPVTLSCSQTLNHNVMYWYQQKSSQAPKLLFHYYDKDFNNEADTPDNFQSRRPNTSFCFLDIRSPGLGDTAMYLCATSRLRNTEAFFGQGTRLTVV.

This chain connects TRBV3-1 (or the pseudogene TRBV3-2) to TRBJ1-6; D gene uncertain. CDR3 length: 14 amino acids. CDR1 and CDR2 from the germline V gene are LGHDT and YNNKEL (reference sequence). Trimming left V 2 bases short and J 4 bases short, with 6 bases between. CDR3 protein: CASSQRPYNSPLHF. For the CDR3, the DNA is TGTGCCAGCAGCCAACGCCCGTATAATTCACCCCTCCACTTT.

The chain joins TRBV30 to TRBJ1-4; TRBD1 matches at 10 bases. In germline, CDR1 is GTSNPN, CDR2 SVGIG (reference sequence). V dropped 4 bases and J dropped 7; count of bases not matched to a gene: 9. The CDR3 length is 15 residues. The CDR3 here is CAWNTKTGGIEKLFF. CDR3 coding DNA: TGTGCCTGGAATACCAAGACAGGGGGCATTGAAAAACTGTTTTTT.

A single count supports this clone. The V gene is TRBV19, the J gene TRBJ2-3; possibly TRBD2 for D (5 bases). V was shortened by 3 bases and J by 3 bases, with 16 bases between the two germline ends. The V gene's germline CDR1 is LNHDA and CDR2 SQIVND (reference sequence). The CDR3 totals 16 residues. The DNA for the CDR3 is TGTGCCAGTAGTATTGGCGCTAGCTGGGGTACAGATACGCAGTATTTT. It is translated as CASSIGASWGTDTQYF.

The chain combines TRBV6-2 or TRBV6-3 with TRBJ2-7, with TRBD1 matching 7 bases. CDR3 length: 14 amino acids. V gave up 3 bases and J gave up 3 bases; unmatched junction bases: 5. The germline V gene encodes CDR1 MNHEY and CDR2 SVGEGT. The CDR3 sequence is CASSYNGQVYEQYF. DNA for the CDR3: TGTGCCAGCAGTTATAACGGACAGGTCTACGAGCAGTACTTC.

Comments on this clone: The sample carries other DNA sequences with the same CDR3. The chain uses TRBV20-1 and TRBJ2-7, with D possibly called TRBD1 or TRBD2 (6 bases each). The ends were cut back, 3 bases at V and 7 bases at J, with 10 bases in the middle. Per the germline V gene, CDR1 is DFQATT and CDR2 is SNEGSKA (reference sequence). This CDR3 comprises 11 residues. DNA of the CDR3: TGCAGTGCTAGCAGGGGAGGTGAGCAGTACTTC. Protein sequence: CSASRGGEQYF.

The rearrangement links TRBV11-2 to TRBJ1-1, with 7 bases fitting TRBD1. Trimming at V came to 4 bases and at J to 3 bases, leaving 8 bases not matched to a gene. Germline CDR1 reads SGHAT; CDR2 reads FQNNGV. This CDR3 region has 15 residues. DNA for the CDR3: TGTGCCAGCAGCTCATCAGACAGGGCTGACACTGAAGCTTTCTTT. Translating gives CASSSSDRADTEAFF.

The chain couples TRBV12-5 to TRBJ1-2; D gene unclear. The CDR3 is 12 amino acids. Germline CDR1 LGHNT, CDR2 FRNRAP. Trimming removed 6 bases at V and 4 bases at J, with 9 bases between. The CDR3 region has the DNA TGTGCTAGTGGCAACCTTGGCTATGGCTACACCTTC. Translated: CASGNLGYGYTF.

This rearrangement joins TRBV7-2 to TRBJ2-7; D not certain. Trimming shortened V by 5 bases and J by 2 bases, and 7 bases separated the two germline ends. The germline gives CDR1 SGHTA, CDR2 FQGNSA. The length of the CDR3 is 12 residues. CDR3 loop: CASSKHPYEQYF. CDR3 coding DNA: TGTGCCAGCAGCAAACATCCCTACGAGCAGTACTTC.

This chain uses TRBV12-3 or TRBV12-4 with TRBJ1-4; D ambiguous. The CDR3 runs to 11 residues. V was pared by 3 bases and J by 8 bases, with 4 bases between. CDR3 sequence (DNA): TGTGCCAGCAGTTTCGGGGAAAAACTGTTTTTT. This sequence encodes CASSFGEKLFF.